This T cell receptor (beta chain) was sequenced during a study of identical twins. This clonotype was seen a handful of times. The target antigen is unknown. With 1 base clipped from V and 0 bases from J, the junction kept 5 bases outside the gene matches. The CDR3 extends over 15 amino acids. Germline V gene sequence: CDR1 DFQATT, CDR2 SNEGSKA (reference sequence). Broader study findings: The study drew conclusions from cross-sectional statistical analysis, not from following the same donors. High-abundance cord blood beta clonotypes had fewer insertions; memory repertoires showed none.

TCRdb re-called the 5' RACE reads with MiXCR, one entry per CDR3 protein. The table lists fewer than 900,000 distinct CDR3 sequences, approximately 22% of them singletons. Another study also made use of these data, one on T cells expressing NK-cell markers. Per that paper: Each of over 5 donors carried dominant NKG2C+ clonotypes accounting for about 1.0-7.5% of CD8+ T cells.

The sequenced sample was PBMCs. This TCR was sampled from a woman aged 18-29 years in good health. The chain links TRBV20-1 to TRBJ1-1, with TRBD1 matching over 7 bases. This chain's CDR3 is CSARAAGGMNTEAFF. CDR3 nucleotide sequence: TGCAGTGCTAGAGCGGCAGGGGGGATGAACACTGAAGCTTTCTTT.